This T cell receptor (beta chain) derives from a study of cytomegalovirus exposure and HLA in healthy donors. Germline loops: CDR1 ENHRY, CDR2 SYGVKD. This CDR3 contains 15 residues. The junction had 8 bases not matched to a gene; V was cut back by 2 bases and J by 5 bases. Primers: 60 Vbeta forward and 13 Jbeta reverse. TCRdb's table, derived via immunoSEQ multiplex PCR, lists solely in-frame clones and lacks some. This sample carries over 150,000 clones, more than 75% of them seen once, and the ten largest clones take approximately 1.5%. Overall study results and limits: It was taken for granted in presence/absence analyses that sequencing depth across donors was roughly uniform.

A remark on this clone: The antigen remains unidentified.

The TCR sequence derives from a girl aged 5-17 years in good health and CMV-seropositive. The sequenced sample consisted of PBMCs. This rearrangement joins TRBV10-3 to TRBJ1-1; 7 bases match TRBD1. The CDR3: CAISEPGQERTEAFF. The CDR3 DNA sequence: TGTGCCATCAGTGAGCCCGGACAGGAGCGGACTGAAGCTTTCTTT.